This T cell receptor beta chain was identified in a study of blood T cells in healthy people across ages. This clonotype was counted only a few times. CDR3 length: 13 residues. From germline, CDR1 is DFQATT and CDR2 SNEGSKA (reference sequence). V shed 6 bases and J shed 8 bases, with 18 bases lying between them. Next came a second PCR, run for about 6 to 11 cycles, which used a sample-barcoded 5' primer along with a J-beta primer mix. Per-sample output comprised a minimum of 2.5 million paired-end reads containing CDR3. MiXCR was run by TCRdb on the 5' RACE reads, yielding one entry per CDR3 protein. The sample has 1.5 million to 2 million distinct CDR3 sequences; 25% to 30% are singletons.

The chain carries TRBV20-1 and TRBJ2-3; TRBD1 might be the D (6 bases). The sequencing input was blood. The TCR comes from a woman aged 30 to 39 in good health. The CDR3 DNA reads TGCAGTGCCCGTGGTGGGGGCAGGGCTACGCAGTATTTT. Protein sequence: CSARGGGRATQYF.